These 24 T cell receptor beta chains share one sample of origin, sequenced in a study of regulatory T cells in long-lasting Graves disease. CDR3 regions were amplified by Arm-PCR using iRepertoire HTBI primers to build TCR beta libraries. TCRdb fed the multiplex PCR reads into MiXCR, producing one record per CDR3 protein. The data contain roughly 320,000 distinct CDR3 sequences, around 15% of them singletons. Time point of the sample: newly diagnosed GD, antithyroid drugs for less than 3 months. Preparation of the TCR library used RNA extracted from PBMCs. In addition, the sample was reused for a study of T cells in Graves' hyperthyroidism and ophthalmopathy.

The sample here was peripheral blood mononuclear cells (PBMCs), taken at new diagnosis, from a patient treated with antithyroid drugs. These receptors came from a man aged 40-49 years with Graves disease.

This clonotype was seen more than once but under ten times. The chain uses TRBV4-3 and TRBJ2-1; D is possibly TRBD1 (6 bases). Looked up from germline, CDR1 is LGHNA and CDR2 is YSLEER. V was cut by 4 bases and J by 8 bases, with 18 bases left in between. There are 15 residues in the CDR3. DNA for the CDR3: TGCGCCAGCAGCCGCCTCCGGGACACCTCCTATGAGCAGTTCTTC. Amino acid sequence: CASSRLRDTSYEQFF.

This clonotype appeared a few times. The rearrangement joins TRBV14 to TRBJ1-5; D not resolved. This CDR3 contains 13 residues. The ends were cut back, 4 bases at V and 1 base at J, with 5 bases in the middle. Germline CDR1 SGHDN, CDR2 FVKESK. The CDR3 sequence: CASSPSSNQPQHF. The CDR3 coding sequence is TGTGCCAGCAGCCCCTCGAGCAATCAGCCCCAGCATTTT.

In this sample, this clonotype turned up a few times. The CDR3 loop is CASRNVNEQFF. The CDR3 DNA reads as TGTGCCAGCAGAAATGTGAATGAGCAGTTCTTC. The chain joins TRBV6-2 or TRBV6-3 to TRBJ2-1; the D is unclear. Trimming took 6 bases from V and 7 from J, leaving 7 bases between them. The CDR3 is made up of 11 amino acids. The germline V gene has CDR1 MNHEY and CDR2 SVGEGT.

The chain recombines TRBV9 with TRBJ2-7; TRBD1 aligns across 7 bases. The J segment lost 2 bases and the V segment lost 1 base, leaving 6 bases of the junction unmatched. Germline V gene lookup returns CDR1 SGDLS and CDR2 YYNGEE. This CDR3 contains 15 residues. The CDR3 reads CASSVTGTVTYEQYF. The DNA of the CDR3 is TGTGCCAGCAGCGTAACCGGGACAGTGACCTACGAGCAGTACTTC.

This clonotype was seen a handful of times. The genes are TRBV9 and TRBJ2-7, with TRBD2 matching 8 bases. V lost 5 bases and J lost 3; bases outside the gene matches: 10. Germline CDR1 and CDR2: SGDLS and YYNGEE. This CDR3 contains 15 residues. CDR3 loop: CASSENSGGGYEQYF. CDR3 DNA sequence: TGTGCCAGCAGTGAAAATTCGGGGGGGGGCTACGAGCAGTACTTC.

The table lists this clonotype with many counts. V gene TRBV7-9 combines with J gene TRBJ1-6, with D maybe TRBD1 (5 bases). The V gene lost 5 bases and the J gene lost 0 bases, with 8 bases spanning the gap. The CDR3 extends over 15 amino acids. CDR1 is SEHNR, CDR2 FQNEAQ, per germline (reference sequence). CDR3 DNA sequence: TGTGCCAGCAGCCGGGGGGGCTCCTATAATTCACCCCTCCACTTT. This gives the protein CASSRGGSYNSPLHF.

This clonotype was picked up many times. V is TRBV5-1 and J is TRBJ2-1, with D maybe TRBD2 (6 bases). The J call may be wrong; the DNA end is better matched by TRBJ2-5. The CDR3 loop spans 13 amino acids. The V gene's germline CDR1 is SGHRS and CDR2 YFSETQ. This CDR3 is CASSLGEVETQYF. As DNA, the CDR3 is TGCGCCAGCAGCTTGGGGGAGGTGGAGACCCAGTACTTC.

This chain links TRBV27 with TRBJ1-2; TRBD1 matches 9 bases. CDR3 length equals 14 residues. CDR1 and CDR2 (germline): MNHEY, SMNVEV (reference sequence). V lost 6 bases and J lost 2; bases outside the gene matches: 4. CDR3 sequence reads: CASRGTGLNYGYTF. In nucleotides, the CDR3 is TGTGCCAGCAGAGGGACAGGGCTAAACTATGGCTACACCTTC.

Turning to this clonotype: This may come from a read error, since a much larger clone is one base off. The V call is TRBV4-1, the J call TRBJ2-3; 11 positions match TRBD1. CDR3 length: 18 residues. Germline-derived CDR1 and CDR2 are MGHRA and YSYEKL. V dropped 8 bases and J dropped 3; count of bases not matched to a gene: 16. The CDR3 coding sequence is TGCGCCAGCGGCTCCGGGACAGGGGGTCTAACCATGACAGATACGCAGTATTTT. This gives the protein CASGSGTGGLTMTDTQYF.

This clonotype was seen repeatedly, ten times or more. The rearrangement uses TRBV7-2 and TRBJ2-7, with a tentative D call TRBD2 (5 bases). Germline CDR1 and CDR2: SGHTA and FQGNSA. This CDR3 has 13 amino acids. V dropped 6 bases and J dropped 2 bases, with 11 bases sitting between them. The CDR3 DNA reads as TGTGCCAGCAGTTCCAGGACTGCCTACGAGCAGTACTTC. It encodes CASSSRTAYEQYF.

This clonotype was seen many times. V usage is TRBV28 and J usage is TRBJ2-7; no clear D gene. The CDR3 extends over 12 amino acids. Trimming stripped 5 bases from V and 4 bases from J, with 9 bases between. Germline V CDR1 and CDR2: MDHEN, SYDVKM. CDR3 loop: CASSTYKYEQYF. CDR3 DNA: TGTGCCAGCAGTACTTACAAATACGAGCAGTACTTC.

This clonotype was observed at least ten times. The rearrangement links TRBV2 to TRBJ2-2; TRBD2 might be the D (5 bases). The germline CDR1 and CDR2 sequences are SNHLY and FYNNEI. The CDR3 covers 14 residues. V dropped 6 bases and J dropped 5 bases, with 13 bases sitting between them. This chain's CDR3 is CASRPRGSTGELFF. The DNA for the CDR3 is TGTGCCAGCAGACCTCGGGGTTCGACCGGGGAGCTGTTTTTT.

This clonotype has ten or more counts. The chain combines TRBV9 with TRBJ1-5; 7 nucleotides agree with TRBD1. From germline, CDR1 is SGDLS and CDR2 YYNGEE. With 4 bases clipped from V and 8 bases from J, the junction kept 15 bases outside the gene matches. The CDR3 is 16 residues long. The CDR3 loop is CASSPPGQPKFEPQHF. The DNA for the CDR3 is TGTGCCAGCAGCCCTCCGGGACAGCCGAAATTTGAGCCCCAGCATTTT.

This clonotype has just a few counts. The J gene is TRBJ1-5, the V gene TRBV12-3 or TRBV12-4; D might be TRBD1 (6 bases). Trimming took off 5 bases at V and 2 bases at J, with 19 bases between the two ends. The CDR3 is made up of 17 amino acids. In nucleotides, the CDR3 is TGTGCCAGCAGTCTAAAACAGGGTGGCGATGGCAATCAGCCCCAGCATTTT. This sequence encodes CASSLKQGGDGNQPQHF.

This clonotype was counted a few times. The V and J genes are TRBV15 and TRBJ2-2; D is ambiguous. V lost 8 bases, J lost 5 bases, and 12 bases lay in between. The CDR3 extends over 13 amino acids. Germline V CDR1 and CDR2: LNHNV, YYDKDF (reference sequence). In DNA form, the CDR3 reads TGTGCCACCTCCACAGAAACTACCGGGGAGCTGTTTTTT. Translation gives CATSTETTGELFF.

This clonotype was found many times. J is TRBJ2-7 and V is TRBV20-1; TRBD1 might be the D (6 bases). V lost 1 base and J lost 4, with 20 bases in between. Germline V gives CDR1 DFQATT, CDR2 SNEGSKA (reference sequence). CDR3 length: 16 residues. CDR3 amino acids: CSARGYLSRGGYEQYF. The CDR3 DNA reads TGCAGTGCTAGAGGTTACTTGTCCAGGGGCGGGTACGAGCAGTACTTC.

V gene TRBV7-9 combines with J gene TRBJ1-2, with TRBD1 matching 7 bases. The ends lost 5 bases at V and 5 bases at J; junction bases unmatched: 11. This CDR3 is built from 15 residues. Germline CDR1 and CDR2: SEHNR and FQNEAQ (reference sequence). CDR3 sequence (DNA): TGTGCCAGCAGCCTCGGGGAGGGGGCGCATTATGGCTACACCTTC. Encoded protein: CASSLGEGAHYGYTF.

The chain employs TRBV29-1 and TRBJ1-1; D is possibly TRBD1 (5 bases). Germline CDR1 is SQVTM and CDR2 is ANQGSEA. V gave up 4 bases and J gave up 6 bases, with 15 bases separating them. CDR3 length: 13 residues. CDR3 region: CSVAGPGGAEAFF. CDR3 nucleotide sequence: TGCAGCGTTGCTGGACCGGGGGGAGCTGAAGCTTTCTTT.

This clonotype appeared many times. J is TRBJ1-2 and V is TRBV10-1; 8 positions agree with TRBD1. This CDR3 has 16 amino acids. Trimming at V came to 0 bases and at J to 7 bases, leaving 10 bases not matched to a gene. CDR1 and CDR2 (germline): WNHNN, SYGVQD (reference sequence). The CDR3 sequence: CASSESAGTGSGGYTF. CDR3 nucleotides: TGCGCCAGCAGTGAGTCTGCGGGGACAGGATCCGGTGGCTACACCTTC.

This clonotype appeared a few times. The rearrangement links TRBV5-1 to TRBJ2-5, with D possibly TRBD2 on 6 matching bases. The CDR3 totals 14 residues. CDR1 and CDR2 from the germline V gene are SGHRS and YFSETQ. Deletions cut 4 bases from V and 5 bases from J, with 15 bases between. The CDR3: CASSIGGGDETQYF. Written as DNA, the CDR3 is TGCGCCAGCAGCATTGGCGGCGGGGACGAGACCCAGTACTTC.

The chain recombines TRBV11-2 with TRBJ2-6; 9 bases map to TRBD1. CDR1 is SGHAT, CDR2 FQNNGV, per germline. Losses at the gene ends were 4 bases for V and 0 bases for J; bases not matched to a gene: 13. This CDR3 is 20 amino acids long. CDR3 nucleotide sequence: TGTGCCAGCAGCTACCCGGGACAGGGAAAGGTAGCCTCTGGGGCCAACGTCCTGACTTTC. It codes for CASSYPGQGKVASGANVLTF. The whole variable domain, remainder taken from reference TRBV11-2 and TRBJ2-6, is EAGVAQSPRYKIIEKRQSVAFWCNPISGHATLYWYQQILGQGPKLLIQFQNNGVVDDSQLPKDRFSAERLKGVDSTLKIQPAKLEDSAVYLCASSYPGQGKVASGANVLTFGAGSRLTVL.

This clonotype showed up just a few times. The chain has TRBV20-1 and TRBJ1-1, with a tentative D call TRBD1 (5 bases). The CDR3 has 15 residues. Looked up from germline, CDR1 is DFQATT and CDR2 is SNEGSKA (reference sequence). Trimming cost V 3 bases and J 5 bases, with 19 bases left between them. The CDR3 DNA follows: TGCAGTGCTAGTTCGACAACTCGGGGGGGGACTGAAGCTTTCTTT. Protein product: CSASSTTRGGTEAFF.

This clonotype was seen repeatedly, ten times or more. This chain uses TRBV28 with TRBJ2-7; no firm D call. CDR1 and CDR2 from the germline V gene are MDHEN and SYDVKM. CDR3 length: 12 amino acids. V lost 8 bases and J 3 bases, leaving 11 bases between the germline ends. The CDR3 DNA sequence: TGTGCCAGCCGGTCGACCCGCTACGAGCAGTACTTC. Residues: CASRSTRYEQYF. Full variable domain (missing parts from reference TRBV28 and TRBJ2-7): DVKVTQSSRYLVKRTGEKVFLECVQDMDHENMFWYRQDPGLGLRLIYFSYDVKMKEKGDIPEGYSVSREKKERFSLILESASTNQTSMYLCASRSTRYEQYFGPGTRLTVT.

In this sample, this clonotype turned up a few times. V is TRBV18 and J is TRBJ1-1, with TRBD1 matching over 7 bases. V gave up 4 bases and J gave up 4 bases; unmatched junction bases: 3. Germline V gene lookup returns CDR1 KGHSH and CDR2 LQKENI. The CDR3 is 13 residues long. The chain's CDR3 is CASSRTGATEAFF. In DNA, the CDR3 is TGTGCCAGCTCACGCACAGGGGCCACTGAAGCTTTCTTT.